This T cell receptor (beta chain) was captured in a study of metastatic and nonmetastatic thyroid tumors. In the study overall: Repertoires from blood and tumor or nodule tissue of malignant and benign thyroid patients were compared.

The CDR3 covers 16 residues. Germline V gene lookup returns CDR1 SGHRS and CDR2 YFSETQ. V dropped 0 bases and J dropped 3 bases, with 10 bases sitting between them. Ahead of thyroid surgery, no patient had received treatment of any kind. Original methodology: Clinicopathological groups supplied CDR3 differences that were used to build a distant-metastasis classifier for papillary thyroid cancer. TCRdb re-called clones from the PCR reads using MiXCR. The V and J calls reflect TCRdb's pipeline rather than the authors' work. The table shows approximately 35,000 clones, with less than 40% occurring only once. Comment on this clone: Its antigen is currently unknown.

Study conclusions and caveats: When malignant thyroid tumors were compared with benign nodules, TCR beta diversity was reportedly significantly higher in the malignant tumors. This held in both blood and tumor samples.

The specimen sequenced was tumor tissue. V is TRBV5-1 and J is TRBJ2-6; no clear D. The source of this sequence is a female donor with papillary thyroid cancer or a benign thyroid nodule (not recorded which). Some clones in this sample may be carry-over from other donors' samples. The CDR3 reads CASSLGYVGGANVLTF. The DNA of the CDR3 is TGCGCCAGCAGCTTGGGCTACGTGGGTGGGGCCAACGTCCTGACTTTC.